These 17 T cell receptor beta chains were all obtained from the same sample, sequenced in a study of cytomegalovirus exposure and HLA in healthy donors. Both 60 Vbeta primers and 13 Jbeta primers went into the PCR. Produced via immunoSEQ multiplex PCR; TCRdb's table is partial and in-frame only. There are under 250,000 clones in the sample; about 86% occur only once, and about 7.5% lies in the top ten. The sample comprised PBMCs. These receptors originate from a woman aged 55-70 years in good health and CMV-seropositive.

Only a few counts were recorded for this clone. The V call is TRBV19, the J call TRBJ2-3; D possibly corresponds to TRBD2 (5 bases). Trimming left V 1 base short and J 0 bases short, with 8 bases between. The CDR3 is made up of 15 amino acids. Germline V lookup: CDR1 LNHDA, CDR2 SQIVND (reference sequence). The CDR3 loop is CASSIARVSTDTQYF. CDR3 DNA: TGTGCCAGTAGTATAGCGAGGGTTAGCACAGATACGCAGTATTTT.

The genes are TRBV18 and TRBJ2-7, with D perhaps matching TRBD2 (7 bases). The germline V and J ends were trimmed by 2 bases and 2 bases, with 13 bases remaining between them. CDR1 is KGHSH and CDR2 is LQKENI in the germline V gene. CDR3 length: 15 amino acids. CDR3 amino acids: CASSPEGGAPYEQYF. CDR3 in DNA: TGTGCCAGCTCACCAGAGGGGGGGGCCCCCTACGAGCAGTACTTC.

CDR3 DNA: TGCGCCAGCAGCCAAGTAGGAGCCGCCGGCGGGGATGAGCAGTTCTTC. As protein: CASSQVGAAGGDEQFF. The chain recombines TRBV4-1 with TRBJ2-1; D perhaps matches TRBD2 (6 bases). Germline lookup yields CDR1 MGHRA and CDR2 YSYEKL. The CDR3 runs 16 residues. V gave up 1 base and J gave up 8 bases, with 18 bases separating them.

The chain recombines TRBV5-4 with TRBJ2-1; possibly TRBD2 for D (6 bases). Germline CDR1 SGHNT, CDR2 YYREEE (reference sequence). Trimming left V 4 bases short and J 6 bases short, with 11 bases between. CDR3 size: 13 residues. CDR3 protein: CASSLSGGNEQFF. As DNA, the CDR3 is TGTGCCAGCAGCCTATCCGGGGGCAATGAGCAGTTCTTC.

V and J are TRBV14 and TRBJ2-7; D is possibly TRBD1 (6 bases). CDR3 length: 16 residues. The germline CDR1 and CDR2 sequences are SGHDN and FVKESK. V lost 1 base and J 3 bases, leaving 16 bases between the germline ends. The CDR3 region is CASSQVSGAYFYEQYF. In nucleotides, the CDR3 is TGTGCCAGCAGCCAAGTGTCAGGGGCGTATTTCTACGAGCAGTACTTC. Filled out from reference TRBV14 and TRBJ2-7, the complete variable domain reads EAGVTQFPSHSVIEKGQTVTLRCDPISGHDNLYWYRRVMGKEIKFLLHFVKESKQDESGMPNNRFLAERTGGTYSTLKVQPAELEDSGVYFCASSQVSGAYFYEQYFGPGTRLTVT.

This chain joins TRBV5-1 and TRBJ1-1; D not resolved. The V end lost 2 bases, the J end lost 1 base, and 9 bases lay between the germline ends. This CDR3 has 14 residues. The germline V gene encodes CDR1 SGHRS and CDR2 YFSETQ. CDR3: CASSLRGRNTEAFF. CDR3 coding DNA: TGCGCCAGCAGCTTAAGAGGTCGGAACACTGAAGCTTTCTTT.

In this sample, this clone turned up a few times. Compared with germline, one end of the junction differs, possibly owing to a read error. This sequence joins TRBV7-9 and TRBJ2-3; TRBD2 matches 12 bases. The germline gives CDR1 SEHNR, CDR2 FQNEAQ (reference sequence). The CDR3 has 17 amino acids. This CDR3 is CSSSLPRLAGVEDTQYF. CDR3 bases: TGTTCCAGCAGCTTACCCCGACTAGCGGGAGTGGAAGATACGCAGTATTTT.

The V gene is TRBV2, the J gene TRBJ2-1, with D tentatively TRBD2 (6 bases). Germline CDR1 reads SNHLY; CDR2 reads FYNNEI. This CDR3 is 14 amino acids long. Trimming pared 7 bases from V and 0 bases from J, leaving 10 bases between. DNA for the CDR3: TGTGCCAGCATATACGGGAGCTCCTACAATGAGCAGTTCTTC. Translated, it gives CASIYGSSYNEQFF. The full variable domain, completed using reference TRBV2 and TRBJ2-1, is EPEVTQTPSHQVTQMGQEVILRCVPISNHLYFYWYRQILGQKVEFLVSFYNNEISEKSEIFDDQFSVERPDGSNFTLKIRSTKLEDSAMYFCASIYGSSYNEQFFGPGTRLTVL.

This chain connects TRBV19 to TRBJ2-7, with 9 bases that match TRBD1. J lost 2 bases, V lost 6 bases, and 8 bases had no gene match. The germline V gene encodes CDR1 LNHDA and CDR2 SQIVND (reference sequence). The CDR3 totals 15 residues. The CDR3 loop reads CASRNTGTGPYEQYF. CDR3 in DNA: TGTGCCAGTAGGAATACCGGGACAGGGCCCTACGAGCAGTACTTC. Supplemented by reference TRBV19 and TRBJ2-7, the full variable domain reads DGGITQSPKYLFRKEGQNVTLSCEQNLNHDAMYWYRQDPGQGLRLIYYSQIVNDFQKGDIAEGYSVSREKKESFPLTVTSAQKNPTAFYLCASRNTGTGPYEQYFGPGTRLTVT.

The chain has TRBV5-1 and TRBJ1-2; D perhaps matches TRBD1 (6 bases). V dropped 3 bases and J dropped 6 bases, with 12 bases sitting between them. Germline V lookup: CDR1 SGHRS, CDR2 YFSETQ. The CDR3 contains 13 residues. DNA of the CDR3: TGCGCCAGCAGCTCGAACCCAGGGGATGGCTACACCTTC. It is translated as CASSSNPGDGYTF.

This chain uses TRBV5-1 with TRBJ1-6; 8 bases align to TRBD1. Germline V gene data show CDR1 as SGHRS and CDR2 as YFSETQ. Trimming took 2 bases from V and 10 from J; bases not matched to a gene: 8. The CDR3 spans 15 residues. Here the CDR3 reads CASSLSRGLESPLHF. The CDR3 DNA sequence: TGCGCCAGCAGCTTAAGCAGGGGGCTTGAGTCACCCCTCCACTTT.

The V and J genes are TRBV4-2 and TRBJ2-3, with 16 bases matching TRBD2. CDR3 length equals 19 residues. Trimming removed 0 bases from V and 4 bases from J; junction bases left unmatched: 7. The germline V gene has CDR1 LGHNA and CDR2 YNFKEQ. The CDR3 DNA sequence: TGTGCCAGCAGCCAAGATTCGGGACTAGCGGGAGGGTTCGCAGATACGCAGTATTTT. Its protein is CASSQDSGLAGGFADTQYF.

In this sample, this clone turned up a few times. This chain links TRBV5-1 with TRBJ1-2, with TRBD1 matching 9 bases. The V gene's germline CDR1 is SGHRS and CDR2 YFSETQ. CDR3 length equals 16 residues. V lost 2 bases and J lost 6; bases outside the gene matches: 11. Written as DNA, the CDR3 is TGCGCCAGCAGCTTATTAACAGGGGGCGGCAATGATGGCTACACCTTC. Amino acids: CASSLLTGGGNDGYTF.

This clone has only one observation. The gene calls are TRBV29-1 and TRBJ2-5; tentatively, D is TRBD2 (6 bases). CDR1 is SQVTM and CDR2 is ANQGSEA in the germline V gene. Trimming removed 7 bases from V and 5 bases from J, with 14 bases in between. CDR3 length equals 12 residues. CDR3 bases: TGCAGCGCACGAACAGGAGGGGAGACCCAGTACTTC. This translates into CSARTGGETQYF. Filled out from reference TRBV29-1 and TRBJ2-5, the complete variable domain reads SAVISQKPSRDICQRGTSLTIQCQVDSQVTMMFWYRQQPGQSLTLIATANQGSEATYESGFVIDKFPISRPNLTFSTLTVSNMSPEDSSIYLCSARTGGETQYFGPGTRLLVL.

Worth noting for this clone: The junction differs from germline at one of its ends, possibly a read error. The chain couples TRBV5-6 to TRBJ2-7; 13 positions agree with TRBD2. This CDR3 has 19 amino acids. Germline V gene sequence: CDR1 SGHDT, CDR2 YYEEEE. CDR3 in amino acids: CASRPHGLAGVWSSYDQYF. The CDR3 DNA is TGTGCCAGCAGACCACACGGACTAGCGGGAGTTTGGAGCTCCTACGATCAGTACTTC.

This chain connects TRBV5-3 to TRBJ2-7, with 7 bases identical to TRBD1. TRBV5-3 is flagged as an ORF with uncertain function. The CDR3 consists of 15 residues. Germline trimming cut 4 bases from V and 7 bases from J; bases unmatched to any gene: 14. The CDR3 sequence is CARSPGRTGRLEQYF. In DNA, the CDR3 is TGTGCCAGAAGCCCGGGGCGGACAGGCCGTTTGGAGCAGTACTTC.

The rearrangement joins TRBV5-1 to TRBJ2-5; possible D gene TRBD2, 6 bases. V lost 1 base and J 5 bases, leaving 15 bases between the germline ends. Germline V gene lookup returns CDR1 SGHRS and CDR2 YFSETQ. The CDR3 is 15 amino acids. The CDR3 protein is CASSLNAGTGETQYF. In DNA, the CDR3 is TGCGCCAGCAGCTTGAACGCGGGGACGGGCGAGACCCAGTACTTC. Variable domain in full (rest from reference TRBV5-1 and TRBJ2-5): KAGVTQTPRYLIKTRGQQVTLSCSPISGHRSVSWYQQTPGQGLQFLFEYFSETQRNKGNFPGRFSGRQFSNSRSEMNVSTLELGDSALYLCASSLNAGTGETQYFGPGTRLLVL.